Sequencing of this T cell receptor beta chain was carried out in a study of blood T cell repertoires in COVID-19 (dated by TCRdb to 2020 to 2021). In the study overall: Collaborator samples came from the United States, Italy and Spain and covered acute and convalescent phases of COVID-19. The material from the prospective study consisted of cDNA or gDNA derived from T cells, B-cell-depleted T cells, or PBMCs. Subjects who had been exposed to COVID-19, were actively infected with it, or had recovered from it provided the deeply sampled blood TCRbeta repertoires that made up the dataset. Samples came from the ongoing ImmuneRACE study (first 160 participants) plus 1,254 subjects from 6 global collaborators. Where HLA class I and class II types were available, the types were taken from metadata supplied by the sample provider, not from assay-based typing. The repertoires were released in a freely available public database intended as a resource for research on the immune response to SARS-CoV-2. A de-identified subject ID, COVID-19 status, age in years and sex were almost always included in the sample metadata.

TCRbeta CDR3 regions were amplified from genomic DNA using the immunoSEQ Assay, a bias-controlled multiplex PCR. The original pipeline was this. The number of nucleated cells in each sample was estimated by amplification of reference gene primers within the assay. To quantify the absolute abundance of each unique TCRbeta CDR3 rearrangement, sequence reads were collapsed and filtered. Productive Simpson clonality was computed per sample as the square root of Simpson's diversity index over productive rearrangements. TCRdb stores this immuneACCESS table with in-frame sequences only. Part of the clones is absent; in the studies checked, under half of the shortfall reflects unresolved V genes, and no reason is known for the rest. V and J calls and clone size follow that table, whereas D and trimming were derived from the DNA. For this sample the table gives more than 150,000 clones, of which roughly 74% were detected only once. The ten largest clones capture around 13% of the sample.

Beyond this particular receptor, the publication reports: Clinical and demographic metadata were provided uncurated, with the amount varying by source and participant.

The CDR3 covers 13 residues, taking in both the cysteine and the phenylalanine. Only the CDR3 portion is preserved as DNA: 39 bases, with reading frame beginning at the first base. Relative to germline, V is missing 4 bases and J is missing 8 bases, with 4 bases of the junction outside any gene match. Via the germline V gene (reference sequence), CDR1 is LGHDT and CDR2 YNNKEL. Points on this clone: It lacks a known antigen. Base quality data are lacking; no much larger clone is found one base away.

Each collaborating institution followed its own protocols to collect whole blood in K2EDTA tubes. For TCRbeta analysis, collaborator samples were shipped as frozen whole blood, as isolated PBMCs, or as DNA extracted from either sample type. The sequenced material came from peripheral blood. The V and J genes are TRBV3-1 (or the pseudogene TRBV3-2) and TRBJ1-4, with TRBD1 identical over 7 junction bases. The clonotype comes from a woman of 80 years or more with acute or convalescent COVID-19. In nucleotide form, the sequence is TGTGCCAGCAGCCCGGGACAGCACGAAAAACTGTTTTTT. Translated, this gives CASSPGQHEKLFF.